This T cell receptor beta chain was obtained from a study of shared clonotypes between healthy human individuals. General study results and limits: Donor clonotype sharing was expected to depend on sequencing depth.

The germline V and J ends were trimmed by 4 bases and 3 bases, with 16 bases remaining between them. The CDR3 loop spans 16 amino acids. Germline V gives CDR1 SGHRS, CDR2 YFSETQ. Concerning this clone itself: Its antigen is unknown.

Profiling relied on immunoSEQ multiplex PCR, and the TCRdb table lists in-frame clones only, not all of them. The data hold 550,000 to 700,000 clones, with roughly 73% observed a single time. This TCR was sampled from a woman aged 25-40 years in good health. Sequenced: memory CD4+ T cells sorted from blood. Subset noted: CD45RA-negative fraction. The chain combines TRBV5-1 with TRBJ2-2; D remains ambiguous. CDR3 nucleotides: TGCGCCAGCAGCACCCGACCCCTTGGGGACACCGGGGAGCTGTTTTTT. As protein: CASSTRPLGDTGELFF.